The rows below give T cell receptor beta chains drawn from one sample of a study of post-analysis software for immune sequencing data. TCRdb re-analysed the PCR reads in MiXCR, keeping a single row per CDR3 protein. The sample carries about 260,000 distinct CDR3 sequences, about 40% recorded once. Material: blood. These receptors all stem from a girl aged 5 to 17 with multiple sclerosis. CDR3s include the opening cysteine and the closing phenylalanine or tryptophan. The D gene is left open where the match is weak. Clone size is not always given. Where it is, it says once, few, many or a class for expanded clones.

abundance: few; v_gene: TRBV6-1; j_gene: TRBJ1-1; d_gene: NA; CDR3aa: CASSEKLNTEAFF; CDR3nt: TGTGCCAGCTCAGAGAAACTGAACACTGAAGCTTTCTTT
abundance: NA; v_gene: TRBV24-1; j_gene: TRBJ2-1; d_gene: NA; CDR3aa: CATSDPGTEQFF; CDR3nt: TGTGCCACCAGTGACCCCGGGACAGAGCAGTTCTTC
abundance: NA; v_gene: TRBV4-2; j_gene: TRBJ2-3; d_gene: TRBD1; CDR3aa: CASSQDQSGTGLDTQYF; CDR3nt: TGTGCCAGCAGCCAAGATCAATCCGGGACAGGGTTGGATACGCAGTATTTT
abundance: NA; v_gene: TRBV27; j_gene: TRBJ2-2; d_gene: NA; CDR3aa: CASSLKGKNTGELFF; CDR3nt: TGTGCCAGCAGTTTAAAGGGCAAGAACACCGGGGAGCTGTTTTTT
abundance: NA; v_gene: TRBV3-1; j_gene: TRBJ2-5; d_gene: NA; CDR3aa: CASSQGPRETQYF; CDR3nt: TGTGCCAGCAGCCAGGGGCCACGAGAGACCCAGTACTTC
abundance: NA; v_gene: TRBV20-1; j_gene: TRBJ1-1; d_gene: NA; CDR3aa: CSARDYRRNTEAFF; CDR3nt: TGCAGTGCTAGAGATTACAGGAGAAACACTGAAGCTTTCTTT
abundance: NA; v_gene: TRBV20-1; j_gene: TRBJ1-1; d_gene: NA; CDR3aa: CSVGCGDTEAFF; CDR3nt: TGCAGTGTCGGGTGCGGGGACACTGAAGCTTTCTTT
abundance: NA; v_gene: TRBV6-5; j_gene: TRBJ1-1; d_gene: NA; CDR3aa: CASSYRRGYFTEAFF; CDR3nt: TGTGCCAGCAGTTACCGCAGGGGCTATTTTACTGAAGCTTTCTTT
abundance: NA; v_gene: TRBV15; j_gene: TRBJ2-7; d_gene: NA; CDR3aa: CATSRRVNYEQYF; CDR3nt: TGTGCCACCAGCAGACGGGTAAACTACGAGCAGTACTTC
abundance: few; v_gene: TRBV18; j_gene: TRBJ2-5; d_gene: NA; CDR3aa: CASSLLSGGSPQETQYF; CDR3nt: TGTGCCAGCTCACTTCTAAGCGGAGGGAGTCCCCAAGAGACCCAGTACTTC
abundance: many; v_gene: TRBV12-3/TRBV12-4; j_gene: TRBJ2-1; d_gene: TRBD2; CDR3aa: CASSSPGTSVWEQFF; CDR3nt: TGTGCCAGCAGTTCCCCCGGGACTAGCGTTTGGGAGCAGTTCTTC
abundance: NA; v_gene: TRBV7-9; j_gene: TRBJ1-3; d_gene: NA; CDR3aa: CASQTGDTIYF; CDR3nt: TGTGCCAGCCAGACGGGGGACACCATATATTTT
abundance: many; v_gene: TRBV20-1; j_gene: TRBJ1-1; d_gene: NA; CDR3aa: CSARERLTGSVGTEAFF; CDR3nt: TGCAGTGCTAGAGAGAGGCTAACAGGGTCGGTAGGCACTGAAGCTTTCTTT
abundance: NA; v_gene: TRBV13; j_gene: TRBJ2-7; d_gene: TRBD1; CDR3aa: CASRPILTGTYEQYF; CDR3nt: TGTGCCAGCAGACCTATATTGACAGGGACGTACGAGCAGTACTTC
abundance: few; v_gene: TRBV6-1; j_gene: TRBJ1-4; d_gene: NA; CDR3aa: CASSEALQGDPFNEKLFF; CDR3nt: TGTGCCAGCAGTGAAGCGCTCCAGGGAGATCCTTTTAATGAAAAACTGTTTTTT
abundance: many; v_gene: TRBV28; j_gene: TRBJ2-3; d_gene: TRBD1; CDR3aa: CASSFETDRGNTQYF; CDR3nt: TGTGCCAGCAGTTTCGAAACGGACAGGGGAAATACGCAGTATTTT
abundance: many; v_gene: TRBV15; j_gene: TRBJ2-1; d_gene: NA; CDR3aa: CATRKDSSYNEQFF; CDR3nt: TGTGCCACGCGGAAAGATAGCTCCTACAATGAGCAGTTCTTC
abundance: many; v_gene: TRBV6-1; j_gene: TRBJ1-2; d_gene: NA; CDR3aa: CASSEIEGNYGYTF; CDR3nt: TGTGCCAGCAGTGAAATCGAGGGGAACTATGGCTACACCTTC
abundance: few; v_gene: TRBV27; j_gene: TRBJ1-1; d_gene: TRBD1; CDR3aa: CASSKGQGRSNTEAFF; CDR3nt: TGTGCCAGCAGCAAAGGACAGGGGAGATCGAACACTGAAGCTTTCTTT
abundance: NA; v_gene: TRBV7-9; j_gene: TRBJ1-1; d_gene: NA; CDR3aa: CASSSKDEAFF; CDR3nt: TGTGCCAGCAGCTCGAAGGATGAAGCTTTCTTT
abundance: NA; v_gene: TRBV2; j_gene: TRBJ2-1; d_gene: TRBD1; CDR3aa: CASPGTGPDLAFF; CDR3nt: TGTGCCAGCCCCGGGACAGGACCCGATTTGGCGTTCTTC
abundance: NA; v_gene: TRBV7-2; j_gene: TRBJ2-3; d_gene: NA; CDR3aa: CASSPLAWDTDTQYF; CDR3nt: TGTGCCAGCAGCCCTCTAGCCTGGGACACAGATACGCAGTATTTT
abundance: few; v_gene: TRBV7-9; j_gene: TRBJ1-1; d_gene: NA; CDR3aa: CASSMAGAEAFF; CDR3nt: TGTGCCAGCAGCATGGCGGGGGCTGAAGCTTTCTTT
abundance: many; v_gene: TRBV3-1; j_gene: TRBJ2-5; d_gene: TRBD2; CDR3aa: CASSQDWGTSGKETQYF; CDR3nt: TGTGCCAGCAGCCAAGATTGGGGGACTAGCGGAAAAGAGACCCAGTACTTC
abundance: NA; v_gene: TRBV29-1; j_gene: TRBJ2-1; d_gene: TRBD1; CDR3aa: CSVVDRGPLNEQFF; CDR3nt: TGCAGCGTTGTGGACAGGGGGCCGCTCAATGAGCAGTTCTTC
abundance: many; v_gene: TRBV3-1; j_gene: TRBJ2-5; d_gene: NA; CDR3aa: CASSQILAETQYF; CDR3nt: TGTGCCAGCAGCCAAATACTAGCCGAGACCCAGTACTTC
abundance: NA; v_gene: TRBV12-3/TRBV12-4; j_gene: TRBJ2-3; d_gene: NA; CDR3aa: CASTPGGSTDVQYF; CDR3nt: TGTGCCAGCACCCCTGGCGGTAGCACAGATGTGCAGTATTTC
abundance: NA; v_gene: TRBV28; j_gene: TRBJ2-2; d_gene: NA; CDR3aa: CASIPSPANTGELFF; CDR3nt: TGTGCCAGCATTCCCTCCCCAGCCAACACCGGGGAGCTGTTTTTT
abundance: NA; v_gene: TRBV12-3/TRBV12-4; j_gene: TRBJ2-5; d_gene: NA; CDR3aa: CASSPRSRETQYF; CDR3nt: TGTGCCAGCAGCCCACGGAGCAGAGAGACCCAGTACTTC
abundance: many; v_gene: TRBV11-2; j_gene: TRBJ2-5; d_gene: NA; CDR3aa: CASSLMGTETQYF; CDR3nt: TGTGCCAGCAGCTTAATGGGGACCGAGACCCAGTACTTC
abundance: many; v_gene: TRBV10-3; j_gene: TRBJ2-5; d_gene: TRBD2; CDR3aa: CAISPPSGTLTKETQYF; CDR3nt: TGTGCCATCAGTCCCCCTAGCGGGACCCTTACGAAAGAGACCCAGTACTTC
abundance: NA; v_gene: TRBV7-9; j_gene: TRBJ2-1; d_gene: NA; CDR3aa: CASSTDAPYNEQFF; CDR3nt: TGTGCCAGCAGCACCGACGCCCCCTACAATGAGCAGTTCTTC
abundance: NA; v_gene: TRBV20-1; j_gene: TRBJ2-7; d_gene: TRBD2; CDR3aa: CSAMGTSETYEQYF; CDR3nt: TGCAGTGCTATGGGGACTAGCGAGACCTACGAGCAGTACTTC
abundance: many; v_gene: TRBV10-3; j_gene: TRBJ2-4; d_gene: NA; CDR3aa: CAIREGTAEDIQYF; CDR3nt: TGTGCCATCAGAGAAGGGACCGCGGAGGACATTCAGTACTTC
abundance: NA; v_gene: TRBV4-1; j_gene: TRBJ2-2; d_gene: TRBD2; CDR3aa: CASRPEPSGWELFF; CDR3nt: TGCGCCAGCAGACCAGAACCTAGCGGGTGGGAGCTGTTTTTT
abundance: many; v_gene: TRBV9; j_gene: TRBJ2-3; d_gene: NA; CDR3aa: CASSVRGQTNWDTQYF; CDR3nt: TGTGCCAGCAGCGTAAGGGGACAAACTAATTGGGATACGCAGTATTTT
abundance: many; v_gene: TRBV11-2; j_gene: TRBJ1-2; d_gene: TRBD1; CDR3aa: CASSIGTGGIYGYTF; CDR3nt: TGTGCCAGCAGCATAGGAACAGGGGGGATTTATGGCTACACCTTC
abundance: many; v_gene: TRBV6-4; j_gene: TRBJ2-1; d_gene: TRBD2; CDR3aa: CASSKDSGGNEQFF; CDR3nt: TGTGCCAGCAGTAAAGATAGCGGGGGTAACGAGCAGTTCTTC
abundance: many; v_gene: TRBV4-2; j_gene: TRBJ1-1; d_gene: TRBD1; CDR3aa: CASSQEGQGRTEAFF; CDR3nt: TGTGCCAGCAGCCAAGAGGGACAGGGTCGCACTGAAGCTTTCTTT
abundance: few; v_gene: TRBV5-1; j_gene: TRBJ2-2; d_gene: NA; CDR3aa: CASSLEMGAGELFF; CDR3nt: TGCGCCAGCAGCTTGGAGATGGGGGCCGGGGAGCTGTTTTTT